The T cell receptor beta chain under discussion was sequenced for a study of CD8 T cells in ankylosing spondylitis. Points from the study as a whole: Disease-linked clones, CD8+, were relatively rare in peripheral blood. In ankylosing spondylitis blood, a motif of seven or eight highly homologous TCR beta variants appeared characteristic. Researchers reportedly found disease-linked clones significantly enriched in matched ankylosing spondylitis synovial fluid.

Quantitative 5'-RACE with molecular barcodes was used to make the TCR beta libraries. In TCRdb, the 5' RACE reads were re-called with MiXCR into one record per CDR3 protein. This table holds 200,000 or so distinct CDR3 sequences, 18% found once. This clonotype was seen many times. Its antigen remains unidentified. The CDR3 is 13 amino acids. Trimming shortened V by 6 bases and J by 5 bases, and 11 bases separated the two germline ends. The sequenced sample was blood, either unsorted or a sorted T cell fraction (not recorded which). J is TRBJ1-5 and V is TRBV12-3 or TRBV12-4; D remains unclear. This receptor was identified in a male donor aged 5-30 years with ankylosing spondylitis or in good health (not recorded which). The DNA for the CDR3 is TGTGCCAGCAGAGGGTCCCAATATCAGCCCCAGCATTTT. Encoded protein: CASRGSQYQPQHF.